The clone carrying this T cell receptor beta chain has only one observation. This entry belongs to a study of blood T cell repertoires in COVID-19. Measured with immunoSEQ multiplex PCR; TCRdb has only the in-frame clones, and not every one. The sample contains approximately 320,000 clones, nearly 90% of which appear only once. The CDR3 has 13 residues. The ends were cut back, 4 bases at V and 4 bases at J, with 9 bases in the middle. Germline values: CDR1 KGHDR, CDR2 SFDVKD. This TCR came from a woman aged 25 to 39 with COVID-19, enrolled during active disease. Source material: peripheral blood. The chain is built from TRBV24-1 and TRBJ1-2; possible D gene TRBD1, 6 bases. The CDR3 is CATSEDSLYGYTF. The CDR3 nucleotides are TGTGCCACCAGTGAGGACAGCCTCTATGGCTACACCTTC.